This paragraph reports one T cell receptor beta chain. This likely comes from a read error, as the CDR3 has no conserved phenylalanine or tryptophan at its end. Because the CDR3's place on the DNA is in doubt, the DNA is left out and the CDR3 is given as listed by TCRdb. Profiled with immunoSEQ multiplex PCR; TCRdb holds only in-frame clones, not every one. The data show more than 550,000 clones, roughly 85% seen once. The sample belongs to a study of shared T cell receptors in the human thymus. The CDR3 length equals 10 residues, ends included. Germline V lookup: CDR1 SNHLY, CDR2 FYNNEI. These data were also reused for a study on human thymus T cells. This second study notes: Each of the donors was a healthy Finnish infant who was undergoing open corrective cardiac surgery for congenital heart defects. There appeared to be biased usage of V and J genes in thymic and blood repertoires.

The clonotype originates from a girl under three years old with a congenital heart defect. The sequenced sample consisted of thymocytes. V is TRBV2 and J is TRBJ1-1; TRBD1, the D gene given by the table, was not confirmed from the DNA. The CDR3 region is CASSEFRGSS.